The rows below give T cell receptor beta chains drawn from one sample of a study of patients and donors after allogeneic stem cell transplantation. From the RT-PCR reads, TCRdb called clonotypes with MiXCR, one entry per CDR3 protein. The table lists around 240,000 distinct CDR3 sequences, 13% to 15% of them singletons. Sequenced input: blood, either unsorted or a sorted T cell fraction (not recorded which). The receptor set was obtained from a human donor who was either an allogeneic HSCT recipient or a stem cell or donor lymphocyte infusion donor (not recorded which). It is not recorded whose cells these are; they may come from a transplant donor. CDR3s include the opening cysteine and the closing phenylalanine or tryptophan. Fields, in order: clone size, J gene, D gene, V gene, CDR3 length, CDR3 DNA, CDR3 protein. D genes are given only for firm matches. Not every row has a clone size; where given, it reads once, few, many or a size class.

clone size: -
J gene: TRBJ2-1
D gene: TRBD1
V gene: TRBV6-1
CDR3 length: 14
CDR3 DNA: TGTGCCAGCAGTGTGGGGACAGGGGGCAATGAGCAGTTCTTC
CDR3 protein: CASSVGTGGNEQFF

clone size: many
J gene: TRBJ1-5
D gene: TRBD1
V gene: TRBV25-1
CDR3 length: 14
CDR3 DNA: TGTGCCAGCAGTGTAGACAGGGGGCGTCAGCCCCAGCATTTT
CDR3 protein: CASSVDRGRQPQHF

clone size: many
J gene: TRBJ1-1
D gene: TRBD1
V gene: TRBV5-1
CDR3 length: 15
CDR3 DNA: TGCGCCAGCAGCTCGGAGGACAGGTGGAACACTGAAGCTTTCTTT
CDR3 protein: CASSSEDRWNTEAFF

clone size: -
J gene: TRBJ2-7
D gene: -
V gene: TRBV11-3
CDR3 length: 14
CDR3 DNA: TGTGCCAGCAGCCTGACAAGGAGCTCCTACGAGCAGTACTTC
CDR3 protein: CASSLTRSSYEQYF

clone size: many
J gene: TRBJ2-1
D gene: -
V gene: TRBV7-9
CDR3 length: 14
CDR3 DNA: TGTGCCAGCACCCCATCGGGCGGGATAAATGAGCAGTTCTTC
CDR3 protein: CASTPSGGINEQFF

clone size: many
J gene: TRBJ2-6
D gene: -
V gene: TRBV6-5
CDR3 length: 15
CDR3 DNA: TGTGCCAGCAGTTACAGAGGGTCTGGGGCCAACGTCCTGACTTTC
CDR3 protein: CASSYRGSGANVLTF

clone size: few
J gene: TRBJ1-5
D gene: -
V gene: TRBV2
CDR3 length: 13
CDR3 DNA: TGTGCCAGCAGTCCAATGGGGAATCAGCCCCAGCATTTT
CDR3 protein: CASSPMGNQPQHF

clone size: -
J gene: TRBJ1-1
D gene: -
V gene: TRBV20-1
CDR3 length: 15
CDR3 DNA: TGCAGTGCTAGAGATTCGGGCCCGCGGGAGACTGAAGCTTTCTTT
CDR3 protein: CSARDSGPRETEAFF

clone size: few
J gene: TRBJ2-1
D gene: -
V gene: TRBV6-2/TRBV6-3
CDR3 length: 15
CDR3 DNA: TGTGCCAGCAGTGAGATGCAGGGGGGCTTAAATGAGCAGTTCTTC
CDR3 protein: CASSEMQGGLNEQFF

clone size: few
J gene: TRBJ1-2
D gene: -
V gene: TRBV4-3
CDR3 length: 15
CDR3 DNA: TGCGCCAGCAGCCAGGGGATAGACCGGGGCTATGGCTACACCTTC
CDR3 protein: CASSQGIDRGYGYTF

clone size: -
J gene: TRBJ1-6
D gene: TRBD1
V gene: TRBV20-1
CDR3 length: 15
CDR3 DNA: TGCAGTGCTAGCAGGGGGGGTTCCTATAATTCACCCCTCCACTTT
CDR3 protein: CSASRGGSYNSPLHF

clone size: few
J gene: TRBJ2-5
D gene: -
V gene: TRBV6-6
CDR3 length: 13
CDR3 DNA: TGTGCCAGCCGATTCGGGAGCCAAGAGACCCAGTACTTC
CDR3 protein: CASRFGSQETQYF

clone size: few
J gene: TRBJ1-3
D gene: -
V gene: TRBV7-9
CDR3 length: 15
CDR3 DNA: TGTGCCAGCAGCCCCCCAGGGGATCCTGGAAACACCATATATTTT
CDR3 protein: CASSPPGDPGNTIYF

clone size: few
J gene: TRBJ2-5
D gene: -
V gene: TRBV5-1
CDR3 length: 13
CDR3 DNA: TGCGCCAGCAGCTTGCGGGGGGCGGTGACCCAGTACTTC
CDR3 protein: CASSLRGAVTQYF

clone size: -
J gene: TRBJ1-1
D gene: TRBD1
V gene: TRBV11-2
CDR3 length: 13
CDR3 DNA: TGTGCCAGCAGCGGGACGACAGGGGCTGAAGCTTTCTTT
CDR3 protein: CASSGTTGAEAFF

clone size: few
J gene: TRBJ1-2
D gene: -
V gene: TRBV2
CDR3 length: 15
CDR3 DNA: TGTGCCAGCAGAGGGAGACAGGCGGACACTCATGGCTACACCTTC
CDR3 protein: CASRGRQADTHGYTF

clone size: -
J gene: TRBJ1-2
D gene: TRBD1
V gene: TRBV30
CDR3 length: 14
CDR3 DNA: TGTGCCTGGAGGGGGGACAGTAGGACGAGGGGCTACACCTTC
CDR3 protein: CAWRGDSRTRGYTF

clone size: -
J gene: TRBJ2-3
D gene: -
V gene: TRBV19
CDR3 length: 16
CDR3 DNA: TGTGCCAGTGCCGGTGGGGAATTGCCTCGGACAGATACGCAGTATTTT
CDR3 protein: CASAGGELPRTDTQYF

clone size: -
J gene: TRBJ1-1
D gene: -
V gene: TRBV20-1
CDR3 length: 12
CDR3 DNA: TGCAGTGCTAGAAATGGGGACACTGAAGCTTTCTTT
CDR3 protein: CSARNGDTEAFF

clone size: -
J gene: TRBJ2-1
D gene: TRBD2
V gene: TRBV29-1
CDR3 length: 16
CDR3 DNA: TGCAGCGTTGGGTCCCTAGCGGGGGGGAATCACAATGAGCAGTTCTTC
CDR3 protein: CSVGSLAGGNHNEQFF

clone size: -
J gene: TRBJ1-2
D gene: TRBD1
V gene: TRBV11-2
CDR3 length: 14
CDR3 DNA: TGTGCCAGCAGCTTGACAGGGGCGGGCTATGGCTACACCTTC
CDR3 protein: CASSLTGAGYGYTF

clone size: many
J gene: TRBJ2-2
D gene: -
V gene: TRBV12-3/TRBV12-4
CDR3 length: 15
CDR3 DNA: TGTGCCAGCAGCCCCCGGAGGGGGGGCGCCGGGGAGCTGTTTTTT
CDR3 protein: CASSPRRGGAGELFF

clone size: -
J gene: TRBJ2-6
D gene: TRBD2
V gene: TRBV7-6
CDR3 length: 14
CDR3 DNA: TGTGCCAGCAGTAGCGGGTCTGGGGCCAACGTCCTGACTTTC
CDR3 protein: CASSSGSGANVLTF

clone size: few
J gene: TRBJ2-5
D gene: TRBD2
V gene: TRBV6-2/TRBV6-3
CDR3 length: 14
CDR3 DNA: TGTGCCACCGGGACTAGCGGGAGCATCAAGACCCAGTACTTC
CDR3 protein: CATGTSGSIKTQYF

clone size: few
J gene: TRBJ2-3
D gene: -
V gene: TRBV5-1
CDR3 length: 14
CDR3 DNA: TGCGCCAGCAGCTTGGAACCAACCACAGATACGCAGTATTTT
CDR3 protein: CASSLEPTTDTQYF

clone size: -
J gene: TRBJ2-2
D gene: -
V gene: TRBV7-6
CDR3 length: 15
CDR3 DNA: TGTGCCAGCAGCCTAGCAAGGGGCGGCCCCGGGGAGCTGTTTTTT
CDR3 protein: CASSLARGGPGELFF

clone size: few
J gene: TRBJ1-2
D gene: TRBD1
V gene: TRBV30
CDR3 length: 13
CDR3 DNA: TGTGCCTGGAGTGGGGACAGGGTCGTTGGCTACACCTTC
CDR3 protein: CAWSGDRVVGYTF

clone size: few
J gene: TRBJ1-3
D gene: -
V gene: TRBV29-1
CDR3 length: 13
CDR3 DNA: TGCAGCGTTGAATTGGTCCTTGGAAACACCATATATTTT
CDR3 protein: CSVELVLGNTIYF

clone size: many
J gene: TRBJ1-1
D gene: -
V gene: TRBV12-3/TRBV12-4
CDR3 length: 16
CDR3 DNA: TGTGCCAGCAGTTTTTCCCCTAGTTTACCCGGGACTGAAGCTTTCTTT
CDR3 protein: CASSFSPSLPGTEAFF

clone size: few
J gene: TRBJ1-3
D gene: -
V gene: TRBV16
CDR3 length: 14
CDR3 DNA: TGTGCCAGCAGCCCAACAAGTACTGGAAACACCATATATTTT
CDR3 protein: CASSPTSTGNTIYF

clone size: -
J gene: TRBJ2-1
D gene: -
V gene: TRBV2
CDR3 length: 15
CDR3 DNA: TGTGCCAGCGCGAAGGAGGGTAACTCCTACAATGAGCAGTTCTTC
CDR3 protein: CASAKEGNSYNEQFF

clone size: -
J gene: TRBJ2-1
D gene: TRBD2
V gene: TRBV7-3
CDR3 length: 15
CDR3 DNA: TGTGCCAGCAGCGAGACTAGCGGGAGGCTGAATGAGCAGTTCTTC
CDR3 protein: CASSETSGRLNEQFF

clone size: many
J gene: TRBJ2-7
D gene: -
V gene: TRBV12-3/TRBV12-4
CDR3 length: 13
CDR3 DNA: TGTGCCAGCAGCCCGGACAGCGCCTACGAGCAGTACTTC
CDR3 protein: CASSPDSAYEQYF

clone size: many
J gene: TRBJ2-1
D gene: -
V gene: TRBV20-1
CDR3 length: 16
CDR3 DNA: TGCAGTGCTAGAGACTTCGCCAAACTCTCCTACAATGAGCAGTTCTTC
CDR3 protein: CSARDFAKLSYNEQFF

clone size: -
J gene: TRBJ1-2
D gene: -
V gene: TRBV7-3
CDR3 length: 13
CDR3 DNA: TGTGCCAGCAGCTTCTCAGACAACTATGGCTACACCTTC
CDR3 protein: CASSFSDNYGYTF

clone size: many
J gene: TRBJ2-3
D gene: TRBD2
V gene: TRBV2
CDR3 length: 14
CDR3 DNA: TGTGCCAGCAGGCAGCGGGAGTACACAGATACGCAGTATTTT
CDR3 protein: CASRQREYTDTQYF

clone size: -
J gene: TRBJ2-3
D gene: -
V gene: TRBV29-1
CDR3 length: 14
CDR3 DNA: TGCAGCGTTGGTGTACAGGGACGCACAGATACGCAGTATTTT
CDR3 protein: CSVGVQGRTDTQYF

clone size: many
J gene: TRBJ2-3
D gene: -
V gene: TRBV5-1
CDR3 length: 15
CDR3 DNA: TGCGCCAGCAGCTTGGAACGGGATAGCACAGATACGCAGTATTTT
CDR3 protein: CASSLERDSTDTQYF

clone size: -
J gene: TRBJ2-3
D gene: TRBD1
V gene: TRBV5-1
CDR3 length: 14
CDR3 DNA: TGCGCCAGCAGTCCGGGGACAGGGGGCTATCTCAGATATTTT
CDR3 protein: CASSPGTGGYLRYF

clone size: many
J gene: TRBJ1-5
D gene: -
V gene: TRBV23-1
CDR3 length: 15
CDR3 DNA: TGCGCCAGCAGTCAATACGCAGGGGCCAATCAGCCCCAGCATTTT
CDR3 protein: CASSQYAGANQPQHF

clone size: -
J gene: TRBJ2-1
D gene: TRBD1
V gene: TRBV4-2
CDR3 length: 17
CDR3 DNA: TGTGCCAGCAGCCAAGAGGACAGGCTAGCCTCCTACAATGAGCAGTTCTTC
CDR3 protein: CASSQEDRLASYNEQFF

clone size: many
J gene: TRBJ2-1
D gene: -
V gene: TRBV7-2
CDR3 length: 13
CDR3 DNA: TGTGCCAGCAGCCCCATGTTGGGTAATGAGCAGTTCTTC
CDR3 protein: CASSPMLGNEQFF

clone size: few
J gene: TRBJ2-4
D gene: TRBD2
V gene: TRBV5-1
CDR3 length: 16
CDR3 DNA: TGCGCCAGCGGGGACGGTACTAGCGCCGGGGAAAACATTCAGTACTTC
CDR3 protein: CASGDGTSAGENIQYF

clone size: many
J gene: TRBJ2-7
D gene: -
V gene: TRBV29-1
CDR3 length: 11
CDR3 DNA: TGCAGCGTTGAAGAAAGGAACGAGCAGTACTTC
CDR3 protein: CSVEERNEQYF

clone size: few
J gene: TRBJ2-1
D gene: -
V gene: TRBV7-9
CDR3 length: 16
CDR3 DNA: TGTGCCAGCAGCTTCGCCTCGTTAGGCGCGAACAATGAGCAGTTCTTC
CDR3 protein: CASSFASLGANNEQFF

clone size: -
J gene: TRBJ2-1
D gene: TRBD2
V gene: TRBV7-9
CDR3 length: 17
CDR3 DNA: TGTGCCAGCAGCCTCGATCTAGCGGGAGGCTCCTACAATGAGCAGTTCTTC
CDR3 protein: CASSLDLAGGSYNEQFF

clone size: many
J gene: TRBJ1-1
D gene: -
V gene: TRBV6-1
CDR3 length: 14
CDR3 DNA: TGTGCCAGCATGCCCTCCGTGGGCGGCACTGAAGCTTTCTTT
CDR3 protein: CASMPSVGGTEAFF

clone size: few
J gene: TRBJ1-1
D gene: -
V gene: TRBV7-2
CDR3 length: 13
CDR3 DNA: TGTGCCAGCAGCTTTCGGGGGGACATTGAAGCTTTCTTT
CDR3 protein: CASSFRGDIEAFF

clone size: -
J gene: TRBJ1-3
D gene: -
V gene: TRBV6-1
CDR3 length: 15
CDR3 DNA: TGTGCCAGCATCTTTGGGTGGACTCCTGGAAACACCATATATTTT
CDR3 protein: CASIFGWTPGNTIYF

clone size: -
J gene: TRBJ2-7
D gene: TRBD2
V gene: TRBV5-6
CDR3 length: 17
CDR3 DNA: TGTGCCAGCAGCTTGGCCAAAGTCGGGGGGGGCTTCTACGAGCAGTACTTC
CDR3 protein: CASSLAKVGGGFYEQYF

clone size: few
J gene: TRBJ1-2
D gene: TRBD1
V gene: TRBV27
CDR3 length: 16
CDR3 DNA: TGTGCCAGCAGGGCTGAACCTGGACAGGGGGCATTTGGCTACACCTTC
CDR3 protein: CASRAEPGQGAFGYTF